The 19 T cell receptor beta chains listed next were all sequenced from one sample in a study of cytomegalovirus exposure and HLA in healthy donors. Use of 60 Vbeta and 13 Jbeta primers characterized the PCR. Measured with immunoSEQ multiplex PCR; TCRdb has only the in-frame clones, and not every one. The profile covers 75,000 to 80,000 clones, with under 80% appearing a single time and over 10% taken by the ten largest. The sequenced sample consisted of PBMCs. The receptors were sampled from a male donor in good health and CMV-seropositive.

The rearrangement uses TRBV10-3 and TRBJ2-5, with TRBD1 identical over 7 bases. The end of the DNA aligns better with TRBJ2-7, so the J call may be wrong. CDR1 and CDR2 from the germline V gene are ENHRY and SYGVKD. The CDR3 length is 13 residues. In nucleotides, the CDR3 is TGTGCCACCGGCGAGGGGGCGATTGACGAGCAGTACTTC. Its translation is CATGEGAIDEQYF.

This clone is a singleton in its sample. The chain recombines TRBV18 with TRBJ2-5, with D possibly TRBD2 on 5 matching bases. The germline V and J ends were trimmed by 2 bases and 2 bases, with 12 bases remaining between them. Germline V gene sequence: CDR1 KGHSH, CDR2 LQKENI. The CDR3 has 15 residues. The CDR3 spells CASSPVATVQETQYF. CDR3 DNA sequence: TGTGCCAGCTCACCAGTAGCGACGGTACAAGAGACCCAGTACTTC. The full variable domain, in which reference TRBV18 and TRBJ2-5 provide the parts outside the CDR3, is NAGVMQNPRHLVRRRGQEARLRCSPMKGHSHVYWYRQLPEEGLKFMVYLQKENIIDESGMPKERFSAEFPKEGPSILRIQQVVRGDSAAYFCASSPVATVQETQYFGPGTRLLVL.

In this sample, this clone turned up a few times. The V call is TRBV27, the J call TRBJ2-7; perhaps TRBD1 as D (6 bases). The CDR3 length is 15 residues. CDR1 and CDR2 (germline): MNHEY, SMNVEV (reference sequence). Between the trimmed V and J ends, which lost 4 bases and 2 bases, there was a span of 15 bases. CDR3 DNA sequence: TGTGCCAGCAGTTCGGTGATAGGACAGACCTACGAGCAGTACTTC. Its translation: CASSSVIGQTYEQYF.

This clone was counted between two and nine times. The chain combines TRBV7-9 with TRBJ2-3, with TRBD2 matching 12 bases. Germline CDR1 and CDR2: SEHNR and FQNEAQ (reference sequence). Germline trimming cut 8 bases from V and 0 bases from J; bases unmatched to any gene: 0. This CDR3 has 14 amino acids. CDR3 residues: CASLAGGSTDTQYF. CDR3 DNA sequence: TGTGCCAGCCTAGCGGGGGGGAGCACAGATACGCAGTATTTT. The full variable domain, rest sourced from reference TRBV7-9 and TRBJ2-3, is DTGVSQNPRHKITKRGQNVTFRCDPISEHNRLYWYRQTLGQGPEFLTYFQNEAQLEKSRLLSDRFSAERPKGSFSTLEIQRTEQGDSAMYLCASLAGGSTDTQYFGPGTRLTVL.

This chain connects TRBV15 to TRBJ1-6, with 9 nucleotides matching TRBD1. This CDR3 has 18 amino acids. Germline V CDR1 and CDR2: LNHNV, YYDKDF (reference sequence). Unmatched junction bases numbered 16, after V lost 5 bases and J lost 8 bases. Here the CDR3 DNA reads TGTGCCACCAGCCTTAGAGGGAGGGGACAGGGTGACTATTCACCCCTCCACTTT. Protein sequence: CATSLRGRGQGDYSPLHF.

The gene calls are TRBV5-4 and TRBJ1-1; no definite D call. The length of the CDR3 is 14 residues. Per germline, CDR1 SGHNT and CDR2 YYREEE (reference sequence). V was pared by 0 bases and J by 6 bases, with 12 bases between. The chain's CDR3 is CASSLAGPTAEAFF. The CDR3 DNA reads TGTGCCAGCAGCTTGGCTGGGCCAACCGCTGAAGCTTTCTTT.

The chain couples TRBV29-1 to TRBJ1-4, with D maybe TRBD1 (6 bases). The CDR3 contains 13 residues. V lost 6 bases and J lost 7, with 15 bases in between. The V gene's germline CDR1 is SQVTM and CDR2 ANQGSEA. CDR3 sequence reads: CSVDGQGGEKLFF. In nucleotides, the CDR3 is TGCAGCGTAGACGGGCAAGGGGGTGAAAAACTGTTTTTT.

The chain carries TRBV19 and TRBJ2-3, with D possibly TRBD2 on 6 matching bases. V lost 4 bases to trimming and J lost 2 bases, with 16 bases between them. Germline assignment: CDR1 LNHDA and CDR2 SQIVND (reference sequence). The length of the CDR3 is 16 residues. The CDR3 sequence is CASSKSGTPPTDTQYF. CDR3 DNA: TGTGCCAGTAGTAAATCGGGGACTCCACCCACAGATACGCAGTATTTT.

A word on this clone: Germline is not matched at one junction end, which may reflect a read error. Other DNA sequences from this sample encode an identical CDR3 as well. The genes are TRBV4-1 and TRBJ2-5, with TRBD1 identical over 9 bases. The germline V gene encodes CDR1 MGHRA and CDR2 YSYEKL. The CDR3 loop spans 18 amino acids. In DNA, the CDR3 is TGCGCCAGTAGCCAAGAGTTCACCGGGACAGGGATCCGGGAGACCCAGTACTTC. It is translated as CASSQEFTGTGIRETQYF.

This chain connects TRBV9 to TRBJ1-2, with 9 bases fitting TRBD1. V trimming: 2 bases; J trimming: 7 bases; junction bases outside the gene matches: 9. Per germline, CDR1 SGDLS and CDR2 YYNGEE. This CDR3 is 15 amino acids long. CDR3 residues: CASSVTPGQGAGYTF. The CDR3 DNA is TGTGCCAGCAGCGTTACCCCGGGACAGGGTGCTGGCTACACCTTC.

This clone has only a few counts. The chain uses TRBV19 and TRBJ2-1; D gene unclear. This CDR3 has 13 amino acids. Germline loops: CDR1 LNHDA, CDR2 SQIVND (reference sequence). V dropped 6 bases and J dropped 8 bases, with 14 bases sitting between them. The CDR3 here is CASSERTLDEQFF. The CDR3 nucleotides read TGTGCCAGTAGCGAGAGAACCCTCGATGAGCAGTTCTTC.

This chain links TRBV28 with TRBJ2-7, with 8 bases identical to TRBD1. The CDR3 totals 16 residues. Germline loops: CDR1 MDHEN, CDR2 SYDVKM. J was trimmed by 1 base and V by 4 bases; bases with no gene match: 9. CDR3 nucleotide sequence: TGTGCCAGCAGTTCCACCCGGACAGGGCCATCCTACGAGCAGTACTTC. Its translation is CASSSTRTGPSYEQYF.

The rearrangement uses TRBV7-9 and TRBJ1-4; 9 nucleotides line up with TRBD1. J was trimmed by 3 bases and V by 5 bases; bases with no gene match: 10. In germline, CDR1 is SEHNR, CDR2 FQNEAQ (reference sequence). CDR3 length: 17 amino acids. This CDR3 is CASSAGQGTWANEKLFF. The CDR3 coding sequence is TGTGCCAGCAGCGCGGGACAGGGTACTTGGGCTAATGAAAAACTGTTTTTT.

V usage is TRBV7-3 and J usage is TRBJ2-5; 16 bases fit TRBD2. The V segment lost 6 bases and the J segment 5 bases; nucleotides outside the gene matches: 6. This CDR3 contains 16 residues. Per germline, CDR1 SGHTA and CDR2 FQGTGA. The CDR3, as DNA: TGTGCCAGCAGATCGGGACTAGCGGGGGGGCTTGAGACCCAGTACTTC. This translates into CASRSGLAGGLETQYF. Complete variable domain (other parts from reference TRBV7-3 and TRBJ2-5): GAGVSQTPSNKVTEKGKYVELRCDPISGHTALYWYRQSLGQGPEFLIYFQGTGAADDSGLPNDRFFAVRPEGSVSTLKIQRTERGDSAVYLCASRSGLAGGLETQYFGPGTRLLVL.

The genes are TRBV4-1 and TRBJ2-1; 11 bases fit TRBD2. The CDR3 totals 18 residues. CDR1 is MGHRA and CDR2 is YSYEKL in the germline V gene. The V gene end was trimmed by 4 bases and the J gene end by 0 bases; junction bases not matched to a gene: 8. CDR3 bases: TGCGCCAGCAGCCGACGTCTAGCGGGAGGTCCCTCCTACAATGAGCAGTTCTTC. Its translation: CASSRRLAGGPSYNEQFF.

The CDR3 region is CASSLQNSPLHF. CDR3 DNA: TGTGCCAGCAGCCTCCAGAATTCACCCCTCCACTTT. The chain links TRBV7-9 to TRBJ1-6, with D unclear. Germline-derived CDR1 and CDR2 are SEHNR and FQNEAQ (reference sequence). CDR3 length: 12 residues. V was pared by 5 bases and J by 7 bases, with 6 bases between.

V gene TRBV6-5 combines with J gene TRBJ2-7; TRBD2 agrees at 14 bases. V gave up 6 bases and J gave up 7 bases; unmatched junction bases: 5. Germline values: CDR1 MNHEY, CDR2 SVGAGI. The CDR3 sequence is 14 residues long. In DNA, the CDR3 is TGTGCCAGCAGGGGACTAGCGGGGGATAGAGAGCAGTACTTC. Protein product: CASRGLAGDREQYF.

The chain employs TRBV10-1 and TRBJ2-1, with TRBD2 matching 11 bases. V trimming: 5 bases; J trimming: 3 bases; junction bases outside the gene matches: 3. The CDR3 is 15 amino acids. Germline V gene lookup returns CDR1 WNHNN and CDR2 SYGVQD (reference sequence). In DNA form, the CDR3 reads TGCGCCAGCAGTCAACTAGCGGGGGTCTACAATGAGCAGTTCTTC. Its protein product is CASSQLAGVYNEQFF.

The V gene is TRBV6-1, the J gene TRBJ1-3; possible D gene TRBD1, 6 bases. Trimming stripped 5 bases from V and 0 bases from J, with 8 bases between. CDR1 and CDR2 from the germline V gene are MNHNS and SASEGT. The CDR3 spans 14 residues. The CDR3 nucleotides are TGTGCCAGCAGTAACAGGGTCTCTGGAAACACCATATATTTT. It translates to CASSNRVSGNTIYF.